Presented here are 32 T cell receptor beta chains from one specimen sequenced in a study of CD8 T cells in ankylosing spondylitis (dated by TCRdb to 2017 to 2019). The research as a whole found: A TCR beta motif made up of about eight highly homologous amino acid variants appeared to be characteristic of blood from ankylosing spondylitis patients.

The antigens for these receptors are not known. Receptors were amplified or captured by 5' RACE. The sample was run on an Illumina HiSeq 2500. In TCRdb, the public reads were trimmed at Q25 with fastp and aligned with MiXCR, with productive beta chains retained. Identical CDR3 protein sequences are pooled into one entry, listed with their most common genes and DNA. This sample is represented by around 770,000 distinct CDR3 sequences; 12% of them were singletons. The top ten constitute 0.51% of the sample. Sample: blood, either unsorted or a sorted T cell fraction (not recorded which). Source of these receptors: a male donor with ankylosing spondylitis.

This clonotype has a handful of counts. The rearrangement joins TRBV12-3 or TRBV12-4 to TRBJ2-7; a possible D gene is TRBD2 (6 bases). This CDR3 contains 15 residues. Trimming took 1 base from V and 2 from J, leaving 12 bases between them. The CDR3 here is CASSLGRDSTYEQYF. DNA of the CDR3: TGTGCCAGCAGTTTAGGCCGGGACTCTACCTACGAGCAGTACTTC.

There are a few counts of this clonotype. The chain carries TRBV7-2 and TRBJ2-2; no definite D call. The CDR3 is 14 amino acids. Trimming stripped 7 bases from V and 1 base from J, with 10 bases between. Germline lookup yields CDR1 SGHTA and CDR2 FQGNSA. The CDR3 DNA reads as TGTGCCAGCAAGTTCACCCGGAACACCGGGGAGCTGTTTTTT. Translating gives CASKFTRNTGELFF.

This clonotype showed up many times. The chain recombines TRBV7-2 with TRBJ2-4; maybe TRBD1 (5 bases). Trimming shortened V by 6 bases and J by 13 bases, and 13 bases separated the two germline ends. Germline assignment: CDR1 SGHTA and CDR2 FQGNSA. The CDR3 loop spans 11 amino acids. CDR3 nucleotides: TGTGCCAGCAGTCCAGGGTTTCTCCAGTACTTC. The encoded protein is CASSPGFLQYF.

V usage is TRBV3-1 and J usage is TRBJ1-1, with a possible D match to TRBD1 (5 bases). Germline V gene sequence: CDR1 LGHDT, CDR2 YNNKEL (reference sequence). Trimming removed 3 bases at V and 6 bases at J, with 11 bases between. This CDR3 comprises 13 residues. CDR3 sequence reads: CASSQRGSSEAFF. The CDR3 nucleotides read TGTGCCAGCAGCCAGAGGGGCAGCTCTGAAGCTTTCTTT.

This clonotype was counted only a few times. V and J are TRBV27 and TRBJ1-6; 7 bases are a match to TRBD1. Germline-derived CDR1 and CDR2 are MNHEY and SMNVEV (reference sequence). The CDR3 spans 15 residues. The V segment lost 5 bases and the J segment 4 bases; nucleotides outside the gene matches: 5. CDR3 in amino acids: CASSDGQAYNSPLHF. The CDR3 bases are TGTGCCAGCAGTGACGGACAGGCGTATAATTCACCCCTCCACTTT.

This sequence joins TRBV20-1 and TRBJ2-7; 9 nucleotides agree with TRBD2. V dropped 1 base and J dropped 5; count of bases not matched to a gene: 6. The CDR3 sequence is 14 residues long. In germline, CDR1 is DFQATT, CDR2 SNEGSKA (reference sequence). The CDR3 nucleotides are TGCAGTGCTAGAGGGACTAGCGTTAGGAACGAGCAGTACTTC. Translating it yields CSARGTSVRNEQYF.

This clonotype was counted a few times. The chain employs TRBV5-1 and TRBJ2-5; tentatively, D is TRBD1 or TRBD2 (5 bases each). Germline values: CDR1 SGHRS, CDR2 YFSETQ. V lost 0 bases and J lost 1, with 13 bases in between. This CDR3 contains 16 residues. CDR3 DNA: TGCGCCAGCAGCTTGGCCGGGGTGGGGCTCCAAGAGACCCAGTACTTC. It translates to CASSLAGVGLQETQYF.

The chain combines TRBV29-1 with TRBJ2-2, with D uncertain. There are 13 residues in the CDR3. In germline, CDR1 is SQVTM, CDR2 ANQGSEA. V was cut by 6 bases and J by 2 bases, with 10 bases left in between. The CDR3 DNA reads TGCAGCGTCCTGACGGATAACACCGGGGAGCTGTTTTTT. It is translated as CSVLTDNTGELFF.

This clonotype was seen at least ten times. This chain joins TRBV12-3 or TRBV12-4 and TRBJ1-5; 7 bases align to TRBD1. This CDR3 contains 11 residues. Losses at the gene ends were 8 bases for V and 9 bases for J; bases not matched to a gene: 4. The CDR3 is CASGSGGPQHF. The DNA for the CDR3 is TGTGCCAGCGGATCAGGGGGGCCCCAGCATTTT.

This clonotype was observed a handful of times. The CDR3 here is CSSFFQGANYGYTF. CDR3 in DNA: TGCAGTTCCTTTTTCCAGGGAGCGAACTATGGCTACACCTTC. The chain couples TRBV20-1 to TRBJ1-2; tentative D call: TRBD1 (5 bases). Trimming pared 8 bases from V and 2 bases from J, leaving 18 bases between. This CDR3 spans 14 amino acids. Per the germline V gene, CDR1 is DFQATT and CDR2 is SNEGSKA (reference sequence).

The table lists this clonotype with a few counts. The chain couples TRBV2 to TRBJ2-1; TRBD2 agrees at 9 bases. The CDR3 has 15 residues. CDR1 SNHLY and CDR2 FYNNEI come from the germline V gene. Germline trimming cut 3 bases from V and 6 bases from J; bases unmatched to any gene: 6. CDR3 sequence (DNA): TGTGCCAGCAGTGATCGGGCGGGAGGGCCCAATGAGCAGTTCTTC. Protein: CASSDRAGGPNEQFF.

This clonotype was observed a few times. This rearrangement joins TRBV6-1 to TRBJ1-2; no clear D gene. Germline values: CDR1 MNHNS, CDR2 SASEGT. V was trimmed by 0 bases and J by 0 bases, leaving 2 bases between them. This CDR3 is built from 13 residues. As DNA, the CDR3 is TGTGCCAGCAGTGAAGCTACTAACTATGGCTACACCTTC. Amino acid sequence: CASSEATNYGYTF.

This rearrangement joins TRBV7-2 to TRBJ1-1; 8 bases fit TRBD1. Germline V gives CDR1 SGHTA, CDR2 FQGNSA. The CDR3 has 15 amino acids. The J segment lost 3 bases and the V segment lost 5 bases, leaving 8 bases of the junction unmatched. CDR3 bases: TGTGCCAGCAGCCCCCAGGGGGCCCTGTACACTGAAGCTTTCTTT. Its protein product is CASSPQGALYTEAFF.

A few counts support this clonotype. The chain joins TRBV2 to TRBJ2-7; 9 bases fit TRBD1. The CDR3 runs to 14 residues. The germline gives CDR1 SNHLY, CDR2 FYNNEI. Trimming removed 8 bases from V and 1 base from J; junction bases left unmatched: 6. CDR3 coding DNA: TGTGCCAGCGACTCCGGGACAGGGTCCTACGAGCAGTACTTC. Translating gives CASDSGTGSYEQYF.

At least ten counts were recorded for this clonotype. This rearrangement joins TRBV20-1 to TRBJ1-5; tentative D call: TRBD1 (6 bases). Trimming took off 6 bases at V and 3 bases at J, with 12 bases between the two ends. The germline CDR1 and CDR2 sequences are DFQATT and SNEGSKA (reference sequence). The CDR3 loop spans 13 amino acids. CDR3: CSAIGTPNQPQHF. CDR3 DNA sequence: TGCAGTGCAATAGGGACACCCAATCAGCCCCAGCATTTT.

This clonotype was counted many times. J is TRBJ2-5 and V is TRBV4-2; the D gene is possibly TRBD1 (6 bases). The CDR3 has 16 amino acids. Germline values: CDR1 LGHNA, CDR2 YNFKEQ. Trimming took off 4 bases at V and 4 bases at J, with 19 bases between the two ends. The CDR3, as DNA: TGTGCCAGCAGCCTTTCGGGACACCGGATCGGAGAGACCCAGTACTTC. It encodes CASSLSGHRIGETQYF.

This clonotype was seen only a few times. The gene calls are TRBV12-5 and TRBJ1-2, with a weak D call TRBD1 (6 bases). The CDR3 is made up of 15 amino acids. V lost 6 bases and J 4 bases, leaving 18 bases between the germline ends. CDR1 is LGHNT, CDR2 FRNRAP, per germline. This chain's CDR3 is CASGADRTPGYGYTF. CDR3 DNA: TGTGCTAGTGGGGCCGACAGGACTCCAGGCTATGGCTACACCTTC.

The J gene is TRBJ2-7, the V gene TRBV2; tentative D call: TRBD2 (7 bases). CDR1 and CDR2 from the germline V gene are SNHLY and FYNNEI. CDR3 length: 14 amino acids. V was clipped by 7 bases and J by 0 bases, with 13 bases between them. CDR3 sequence (DNA): TGTGCCAGCACCGAGCGGGACAACTCCTACGAGCAGTACTTC. Translation: CASTERDNSYEQYF.

The rearrangement links TRBV4-3 to TRBJ2-7, with TRBD1 matching 9 bases. Germline-derived CDR1 and CDR2 are LGHNA and YSLEER. This CDR3 has 20 residues. Trimming at V came to 2 bases and at J to 6 bases, leaving 23 bases not matched to a gene. DNA for the CDR3: TGCGCCAGCAGCCAAAGGATCCATCGGTCGTGGGACAGGGAATTTGGCGAGCAGTACTTC. Protein product: CASSQRIHRSWDREFGEQYF.

This clonotype was detected ten times or more. The J gene is TRBJ2-1, the V gene TRBV5-1; tentative D call: TRBD2 (6 bases). V lost 0 bases to trimming and J lost 4 bases, with 11 bases between them. The V gene's germline CDR1 is SGHRS and CDR2 YFSETQ. This CDR3 has 15 residues. This CDR3 reads CASSLVASVYNEQFF. The CDR3 DNA reads as TGCGCCAGCAGCTTGGTAGCTAGCGTATACAATGAGCAGTTCTTC.

The genes are TRBV5-1 and TRBJ2-7; TRBD2 might be the D (6 bases). Trimming took off 1 base at V and 7 bases at J, with 12 bases between the two ends. The germline V gene has CDR1 SGHRS and CDR2 YFSETQ. The CDR3 covers 13 residues. CDR3 loop: CASSLRTKSEQYF. The CDR3 bases are TGCGCCAGCAGCTTGAGGACTAAATCGGAGCAGTACTTC.

This clonotype was counted a few times. This chain joins TRBV6-6 and TRBJ1-4; possible D gene TRBD1, 5 bases. This CDR3 spans 13 amino acids. The ends were cut back, 5 bases at V and 3 bases at J, with 7 bases in the middle. CDR1 MNHNY and CDR2 SVGAGI come from the germline V gene (reference sequence). The CDR3 DNA reads TGTGCCAGCAGTGCGGGACCTAATGAAAAACTGTTTTTT. Translated, it gives CASSAGPNEKLFF.

This clonotype occurred a few times. The chain couples TRBV20-1 to TRBJ2-3, with no clear D. The CDR3 extends over 15 amino acids. Trimming left V 6 bases short and J 0 bases short, with 16 bases between. The germline V gene has CDR1 DFQATT and CDR2 SNEGSKA (reference sequence). CDR3 DNA: TGCAGTGCCCCGCCAGGACGCTCTAGCACAGATACGCAGTATTTT. Translating it yields CSAPPGRSSTDTQYF.

This clonotype was observed at least ten times. The chain couples TRBV5-5 to TRBJ2-1, with TRBD1 as a possible D gene (5 bases). This CDR3 has 15 residues. CDR1 is SGHKS and CDR2 is YYEKEE in the germline V gene (reference sequence). With 1 base removed from V and 8 bases from J, the gap between germline ends came to 16 bases. As DNA, the CDR3 is TGTGCCAGCAGCTTGAAGGGGAACCCCCCCCATGAGCAGTTCTTC. Amino acid sequence: CASSLKGNPPHEQFF. Complete variable domain (other parts from reference TRBV5-5 and TRBJ2-1): DAGVTQSPTHLIKTRGQQVTLRCSPISGHKSVSWYQQVLGQGPQFIFQYYEKEERGRGNFPDRFSARQFPNYSSELNVNALLLGDSALYLCASSLKGNPPHEQFFGPGTRLTVL.

This clonotype was seen a few times. The chain uses TRBV20-1 and TRBJ2-7; D is possibly TRBD1 (5 bases). V was pared by 5 bases and J by 3 bases, with 29 bases between. Germline CDR1 reads DFQATT; CDR2 reads SNEGSKA (reference sequence). The CDR3 is 18 amino acids. The CDR3 loop is CSAGQRRFLPRQHYEQYF. The CDR3 DNA reads TGCAGTGCTGGACAACGCAGGTTCTTACCCCGCCAACACTACGAGCAGTACTTC.

The table lists this clonotype with a few counts. V usage is TRBV11-2 and J usage is TRBJ2-6; 9 bases map to TRBD1. This CDR3 is 19 amino acids long. The V and J ends lost 4 bases and 2 bases, in that order; junction bases with no gene match: 12. The V gene's germline CDR1 is SGHAT and CDR2 FQNNGV. CDR3 sequence reads: CASSSFKGQGDTGANVLTF. In DNA form, the CDR3 reads TGTGCCAGCAGCTCCTTTAAGGGACAGGGAGACACTGGGGCCAACGTCCTGACTTTC.

This clonotype was counted ten times or more. DNA for the CDR3: TGCAGCGTTGAAACTAGCGGGAGGGCACGGACCGGGGAGCTGTTTTTT. Amino acid sequence: CSVETSGRARTGELFF. This chain connects TRBV29-1 to TRBJ2-2; 13 bases line up with TRBD2. The CDR3 extends over 16 amino acids. V lost 2 bases to trimming and J lost 5 bases; unmatched junction nucleotides: 5. In germline, CDR1 is SQVTM, CDR2 ANQGSEA.

V usage is TRBV7-2 and J usage is TRBJ2-7; 14 bases match TRBD2. Per germline, CDR1 SGHTA and CDR2 FQGNSA. This CDR3 is 17 amino acids long. V lost 2 bases, J lost 5 bases, and 8 bases stayed unmatched. The CDR3 protein is CASSLSPGLAGAHEQYF. Written as DNA, the CDR3 is TGTGCCAGCAGCTTAAGTCCGGGACTAGCGGGGGCCCACGAGCAGTACTTC. Variable domain in full (rest from reference TRBV7-2 and TRBJ2-7): GAGVSQSPSNKVTEKGKDVELRCDPISGHTALYWYRQSLGQGLEFLIYFQGNSAPDKSGLPSDRFSAERTGGSVSTLTIQRTQQEDSAVYLCASSLSPGLAGAHEQYFGPGTRLTVT.

By sample fraction, this clonotype is medium-sized. The chain combines TRBV7-2 with TRBJ2-7; unclear D gene. CDR3 length: 15 amino acids. The V end lost 4 bases, the J end lost 3 bases, and 16 bases lay between the germline ends. The germline V gene has CDR1 SGHTA and CDR2 FQGNSA. CDR3 in DNA: TGTGCCAGCAGCTCCTCTTCTTGGCTCTTCTACGAGCAGTACTTC. Translation: CASSSSSWLFYEQYF.

The V call is TRBV5-1, the J call TRBJ1-2; 12 bases align to TRBD1. Unmatched junction bases numbered 9, after V lost 4 bases and J lost 5 bases. Germline CDR1 reads SGHRS; CDR2 reads YFSETQ. The CDR3 contains 16 residues. CDR3 amino acids: CASSPWDRGPIYGYTF. Here the CDR3 DNA reads TGCGCCAGCAGCCCATGGGACAGGGGGCCGATTTATGGCTACACCTTC. Filled out from reference TRBV5-1 and TRBJ1-2, the complete variable domain reads KAGVTQTPRYLIKTRGQQVTLSCSPISGHRSVSWYQQTPGQGLQFLFEYFSETQRNKGNFPGRFSGRQFSNSRSEMNVSTLELGDSALYLCASSPWDRGPIYGYTFGSGTRLTVV.

This chain uses TRBV6-2 or TRBV6-3 with TRBJ1-5; TRBD1 is a possible D gene (5 bases). CDR3 size: 16 residues. V shed 7 bases and J shed 11 bases, with 27 bases lying between them. Germline CDR1 reads MNHEY; CDR2 reads SVGEGT. CDR3 sequence reads: CASTPYRDFLQSAQHF. The CDR3, as DNA: TGTGCCAGCACCCCTTACCGGGACTTCCTCCAGTCGGCCCAGCATTTT.

J is TRBJ2-4 and V is TRBV28, with TRBD2 as a possible D gene (6 bases). Trimming cost V 3 bases and J 5 bases, with 11 bases left between them. The length of the CDR3 is 14 residues. Germline CDR1 reads MDHEN; CDR2 reads SYDVKM. The CDR3 DNA sequence: TGTGCCAGCAGTTTTTTGGGGGGACAAAACATTCAGTACTTC. This translates into CASSFLGGQNIQYF.